Each of the 32 T cell receptor beta chains below was sequenced from the same sample in a study of CD8 T cells in ankylosing spondylitis. MiXCR, run by TCRdb on the 5' RACE reads, gives a single entry per CDR3 protein. The data contain 150,000 or so distinct CDR3 sequences, 8.5% to 10% of them singletons. Source material: blood, either unsorted or a sorted T cell fraction (not recorded which). The origin of the receptors is a female donor with ankylosing spondylitis or in good health (not recorded which).

The V and J genes are TRBV5-1 and TRBJ1-1; D uncertain. V was trimmed by 4 bases and J by 7 bases, leaving 14 bases between them. The CDR3 extends over 13 amino acids. Germline values: CDR1 SGHRS, CDR2 YFSETQ. As DNA, the CDR3 is TGCGCCAGCAGCGAAGACCCGCGGCTTGAAGCTTTCTTT. Translating gives CASSEDPRLEAFF.

This clonotype was recorded at least ten times. This chain joins TRBV10-2 and TRBJ2-3; 12 nucleotides agree with TRBD2. The germline CDR1 and CDR2 sequences are WSHSY and SAAADI. The CDR3 sequence is 15 residues long. Trimming took 6 bases from V and 2 from J; bases not matched to a gene: 3. CDR3 DNA sequence: TGCGCCAGCAGCAGACTAGCGGGGGCCACAGATACGCAGTATTTT. Encoded protein: CASSRLAGATDTQYF.

This rearrangement joins TRBV28 to TRBJ1-4, with D uncertain. Germline CDR1 is MDHEN and CDR2 is SYDVKM. The germline V and J ends were trimmed by 3 bases and 7 bases, with 18 bases remaining between them. The CDR3 sequence is 16 residues long. CDR3 DNA sequence: TGTGCCAGCAGTTTCCCAACTCGGAAACTTAGTGAAAAACTGTTTTTT. Translated, it gives CASSFPTRKLSEKLFF.

This clonotype showed up many times. The V and J genes are TRBV29-1 and TRBJ2-7; maybe TRBD1 (7 bases). CDR3 length equals 13 residues. CDR1 is SQVTM and CDR2 is ANQGSEA in the germline V gene. V gave up 7 bases and J gave up 5 bases, with 18 bases separating them. The CDR3 is CSAGGGTEDEQYF. DNA of the CDR3: TGCAGCGCCGGAGGGGGGACAGAGGACGAGCAGTACTTC.

V and J are TRBV10-3 and TRBJ2-1; maybe TRBD2 (6 bases). The CDR3 covers 14 residues. Trimming took 6 bases from V and 4 from J, leaving 13 bases between them. Germline V gene lookup returns CDR1 ENHRY and CDR2 SYGVKD. The CDR3 bases are TGTGCCATCAGCCCTCCGGGACTTTACAATGAGCAGTTCTTC. Protein: CAISPPGLYNEQFF.

The rearrangement links TRBV12-3 or TRBV12-4 to TRBJ1-1; D not certain. Trimming shortened V by 8 bases and J by 5 bases, and 9 bases separated the two germline ends. The CDR3 totals 11 residues. CDR3 sequence (DNA): TGTGCCAGCTGGTCGGGAACTGAAGCTTTCTTT. It codes for CASWSGTEAFF.

CDR3 coding DNA: TGTGCCAGCAGCTTTGAAGCCACCACAGGCATGAGGTTCCAAGAGACCCAGTACTTC. Translating it yields CASSFEATTGMRFQETQYF. The V and J genes are TRBV11-2 and TRBJ2-5; maybe TRBD1 (5 bases). Between the trimmed V and J ends, which lost 3 bases and 1 base, there was a span of 24 bases. Looked up from germline, CDR1 is SGHAT and CDR2 is FQNNGV. CDR3 length equals 19 residues.

The rearrangement joins TRBV9 to TRBJ2-1, with D unclear. The CDR3 is 17 amino acids. Germline lookup yields CDR1 SGDLS and CDR2 YYNGEE. V lost 3 bases and J 4 bases, leaving 20 bases between the germline ends. The CDR3 coding sequence is TGTGCCAGCAGCGGCCGTCCGCAGGAAATAGAGTACAATGAGCAGTTCTTC. It yields the protein CASSGRPQEIEYNEQFF. The variable domain in full, with the rest retrieved from reference TRBV9 and TRBJ2-1, is DSGVTQTPKHLITATGQRVTLRCSPRSGDLSVYWYQQSLDQGLQFLIQYYNGEERAKGNILERFSAQQFPDLHSELNLSSLELGDSALYFCASSGRPQEIEYNEQFFGPGTRLTVL.

In this sample, this clonotype turned up many times. V usage is TRBV12-3 or TRBV12-4 and J usage is TRBJ2-1, with a possible D match to TRBD2 (5 bases). This CDR3 is 16 amino acids long. V was clipped by 0 bases and J by 0 bases, with 9 bases between them. CDR3 sequence reads: CASSLAGGGSYNEQFF. CDR3 in DNA: TGTGCCAGCAGTTTAGCGGGCGGAGGCTCCTACAATGAGCAGTTCTTC.

This chain links TRBV6-1 with TRBJ2-7; 8 bases match TRBD2. The junction had 4 bases not matched to a gene; V was cut back by 6 bases and J by 3 bases. The CDR3 runs to 13 residues. CDR1 and CDR2 from the germline V gene are MNHNS and SASEGT. This chain's CDR3 is CASRGGGFYEQYF. The CDR3 DNA follows: TGTGCCAGCAGGGGCGGGGGGTTCTACGAGCAGTACTTC.

This clonotype was counted many times. The gene calls are TRBV12-5 and TRBJ1-5; D is unresolved. CDR3 length equals 13 residues. Per germline, CDR1 LGHNT and CDR2 FRNRAP. V was clipped by 3 bases and J by 6 bases, with 9 bases between them. CDR3 amino acids: CASGFGGSQPQHF. DNA of the CDR3: TGTGCTAGTGGTTTCGGAGGGTCTCAGCCCCAGCATTTT.

This clonotype appeared a few times. V and J are TRBV7-8 and TRBJ2-7, with 13 bases identical to TRBD2. CDR3 length: 18 amino acids. Germline V lookup: CDR1 SGHVS, CDR2 FQNEAQ. V was clipped by 3 bases and J by 2 bases; unmatched bases: 10. This CDR3 reads CASSFRLAGGLLTYEQYF. In DNA form, the CDR3 reads TGTGCCAGCAGCTTTCGACTAGCGGGAGGCTTATTAACCTACGAGCAGTACTTC.

The rearrangement uses TRBV15 and TRBJ2-5; D remains unclear. Deletions cut 3 bases from V and 2 bases from J, with 7 bases between. CDR3 length equals 13 residues. Germline V gene sequence: CDR1 LNHNV, CDR2 YYDKDF (reference sequence). CDR3 sequence: CATSSYRQETQYF. CDR3 sequence (DNA): TGTGCCACCAGCAGCTACCGACAAGAGACCCAGTACTTC.

The CDR3 sequence is CASSVFGGRYEQYF. DNA for the CDR3: TGTGCCAGCAGCGTCTTCGGAGGGCGCTACGAGCAGTACTTC. This chain joins TRBV11-2 and TRBJ2-7, with TRBD2 as a possible D gene (6 bases). CDR1 SGHAT and CDR2 FQNNGV come from the germline V gene. The ends were cut back, 5 bases at V and 3 bases at J, with 14 bases in the middle. The CDR3 covers 14 residues.

The chain employs TRBV20-1 and TRBJ2-7; the match to TRBD2 covers 8 bases. V trimming: 3 bases; J trimming: 0 bases; junction bases outside the gene matches: 4. The CDR3 runs to 14 residues. CDR1 DFQATT and CDR2 SNEGSKA come from the germline V gene (reference sequence). This CDR3 reads CSARGGLVSYEQYF. For the CDR3, the DNA is TGCAGTGCTAGGGGGGGACTAGTCTCCTACGAGCAGTACTTC.

The V call is TRBV4-1, the J call TRBJ2-5; D might be TRBD1 (5 bases). The V end lost 0 bases, the J end lost 11 bases, and 13 bases lay between the germline ends. Germline loops: CDR1 MGHRA, CDR2 YSYEKL. The CDR3 runs to 13 residues. The CDR3 nucleotides are TGCGCCAGCAGCCAAGATTGGGGCGGAACTCAGTACTTC. It yields the protein CASSQDWGGTQYF.

This clonotype turned up a few times. The chain couples TRBV9 to TRBJ2-7, with D perhaps TRBD2 (6 bases). CDR3 length: 14 amino acids. Germline CDR1 reads SGDLS; CDR2 reads YYNGEE. V lost 0 bases, J lost 5 bases, and 12 bases lay in between. CDR3 residues: CASSVGGTSDEQYF. The CDR3 DNA reads as TGTGCCAGCAGCGTAGGGGGGACTTCCGACGAGCAGTACTTC.

This chain connects TRBV5-5 to TRBJ1-6; D perhaps matches TRBD1 (6 bases). The CDR3 length is 17 residues. Germline V gene data show CDR1 as SGHKS and CDR2 as YYEKEE (reference sequence). Trimming shortened V by 0 bases and J by 7 bases, and 17 bases separated the two germline ends. CDR3 DNA: TGTGCCAGCAGCTTGGGAAGGGACACCTCAAGGAATTCACCCCTCCACTTT. As protein: CASSLGRDTSRNSPLHF.

This clonotype was detected many times. The chain employs TRBV29-1 and TRBJ2-1; 8 bases map to TRBD2. From germline, CDR1 is SQVTM and CDR2 ANQGSEA. The junction had 4 bases not matched to a gene; V was cut back by 4 bases and J by 2 bases. The CDR3 is 14 residues long. DNA for the CDR3: TGCAGCGTTGTGGGGACTAGGACCTACAATGAGCAGTTCTTC. It is translated as CSVVGTRTYNEQFF.

The chain couples TRBV6-5 to TRBJ1-1, with D perhaps TRBD1 (6 bases). Trimming pared 2 bases from V and 4 bases from J, leaving 8 bases between. Per germline, CDR1 MNHEY and CDR2 SVGAGI. This CDR3 spans 13 amino acids. This CDR3 reads CASSYVQGTEAFF. The CDR3 DNA follows: TGTGCCAGCAGTTACGTACAGGGCACTGAAGCTTTCTTT.

This clonotype was counted many times. The chain is built from TRBV5-1 and TRBJ2-5, with D possibly TRBD1 on 7 matching bases. CDR1 SGHRS and CDR2 YFSETQ come from the germline V gene. The CDR3 totals 15 residues. The V and J ends lost 3 bases and 5 bases respectively, with 17 bases between them. The CDR3 spells CASSSEGASEETQYF. DNA of the CDR3: TGCGCCAGCAGCTCGGAGGGGGCCTCTGAGGAGACCCAGTACTTC.

This clonotype occurred a few times. J is TRBJ2-1 and V is TRBV4-3, with 10 bases fitting TRBD1. Trimming took 6 bases from V and 8 from J; bases not matched to a gene: 10. This CDR3 spans 15 amino acids. The germline V gene encodes CDR1 LGHNA and CDR2 YSLEER. The CDR3 protein is CASSNRDRGYDEQFF. The CDR3 DNA reads as TGCGCCAGCAGTAACCGGGACAGGGGTTATGATGAGCAGTTCTTC.

This clonotype appeared many times. V and J are TRBV9 and TRBJ2-7, with D perhaps TRBD1 or TRBD2 (5 bases each). Germline lookup yields CDR1 SGDLS and CDR2 YYNGEE. V lost 3 bases, J lost 2 bases, and 12 bases lay in between. The CDR3 loop spans 14 amino acids. The chain's CDR3 is CASSAGLGAYEQYF. The CDR3 DNA follows: TGTGCCAGCAGCGCGGGGCTAGGGGCCTACGAGCAGTACTTC.

The chain joins TRBV27 to TRBJ2-1; D is uncertain. The V end lost 3 bases, the J end lost 6 bases, and 9 bases lay between the germline ends. The CDR3 loop spans 13 amino acids. Germline values: CDR1 MNHEY, CDR2 SMNVEV (reference sequence). In DNA form, the CDR3 reads TGTGCCAGCAGTTTGGGTCAGTTCAATGAGCAGTTCTTC. Protein product: CASSLGQFNEQFF.

This clonotype was recorded a few times. The chain recombines TRBV19 with TRBJ1-5; 11 positions match TRBD1. The CDR3 runs 15 residues. CDR1 and CDR2 (germline): LNHDA, SQIVND (reference sequence). J gave up 5 bases and V 5 bases, and 5 bases lay outside the gene matches. CDR3 loop: CASSPPGQGDQPQHF. As DNA, the CDR3 is TGTGCCAGTAGTCCGCCGGGACAGGGGGATCAGCCCCAGCATTTT. Combining the CDR3 with reference TRBV19 and TRBJ1-5 gives the whole variable domain DGGITQSPKYLFRKEGQNVTLSCEQNLNHDAMYWYRQDPGQGLRLIYYSQIVNDFQKGDIAEGYSVSREKKESFPLTVTSAQKNPTAFYLCASSPPGQGDQPQHFGDGTRLSIL.

The sample holds a few counts of this clonotype. The J gene is TRBJ2-3, the V gene TRBV18, with D possibly being TRBD2 (5 bases). Germline CDR1 and CDR2: KGHSH and LQKENI. The CDR3 loop spans 16 amino acids. Trimming took off 0 bases at V and 1 base at J, with 11 bases between the two ends. The chain's CDR3 is CASSPPSQRRTDTQYF. For the CDR3, the DNA is TGTGCCAGCTCACCACCCTCCCAGCGGCGCACAGATACGCAGTATTTT.

The V and J genes are TRBV5-1 and TRBJ2-1, with D possibly matching TRBD2 (5 bases). CDR1 and CDR2 (germline): SGHRS, YFSETQ. The CDR3 loop spans 16 amino acids. V gave up 4 bases and J gave up 0 bases, with 14 bases separating them. The CDR3 reads CASSAELVSSYNEQFF. The CDR3 nucleotides are TGCGCCAGCAGCGCCGAACTAGTTAGCTCCTACAATGAGCAGTTCTTC.

The chain is built from TRBV28 and TRBJ2-3; 10 bases match TRBD2. The germline gives CDR1 MDHEN, CDR2 SYDVKM. The trim removed 5 bases at V and 4 bases at J, leaving 9 bases unmatched. The CDR3 sequence is 16 residues long. The CDR3 sequence: CASSLTSGALADTQYF. In DNA, the CDR3 is TGTGCCAGCAGTCTAACTAGCGGGGCTCTTGCAGATACGCAGTATTTT.

The chain combines TRBV4-3 with TRBJ2-2; the D is unclear. With 4 bases removed from V and 0 bases from J, the gap between germline ends came to 9 bases. The CDR3 consists of 15 residues. Germline CDR1 is LGHNA and CDR2 is YSLEER. The CDR3 loop reads CASSLGISNTGELFF. The CDR3 nucleotides are TGCGCCAGCAGCCTGGGCATCTCGAACACCGGGGAGCTGTTTTTT.

This clonotype was recorded a few times. The chain carries TRBV4-3 and TRBJ2-1, with D uncertain. CDR1 is LGHNA and CDR2 is YSLEER in the germline V gene. Trimming stripped 0 bases from V and 4 bases from J, with 13 bases between. The CDR3 has 16 residues. The CDR3 loop reads CASSQDSASAYNEQFF. CDR3 DNA: TGCGCCAGCAGCCAAGATTCGGCTTCTGCTTACAATGAGCAGTTCTTC.

This clonotype was recorded many times. V and J are TRBV12-3 or TRBV12-4 and TRBJ1-1; TRBD1 matches at 9 bases. V dropped 8 bases and J dropped 5; count of bases not matched to a gene: 3. The CDR3 extends over 12 amino acids. This CDR3 is CASGQGRTEAFF. The CDR3 DNA sequence: TGTGCCAGCGGACAGGGGCGGACTGAAGCTTTCTTT.

Ten or more counts support this clonotype. The chain employs TRBV4-3 and TRBJ1-1; D is undetermined. The germline V and J ends were trimmed by 0 bases and 3 bases, with 11 bases remaining between them. The CDR3 consists of 15 residues. The germline V gene has CDR1 LGHNA and CDR2 YSLEER. CDR3 in DNA: TGCGCCAGCAGCCAAGATCCAGGAGACGACACTGAAGCTTTCTTT. Translation gives CASSQDPGDDTEAFF.